These 21 T cell receptor beta chains originate from one sample sequenced in a study of shared clonotypes between healthy human individuals. Generated by immunoSEQ multiplex PCR, the TCRdb table keeps only in-frame clones and is missing some. The table records 2 million to 2.5 million clones, 92% of them present only once. The sample consisted of naive CD4+ T cells from PBMCs. Stated subset: CD45RA+ positively selected. The receptors were sampled from a young man in good health. Some clones in this sample may be carry-over from other donors' samples.

On this clone: Other DNA variants within this sample encode the same CDR3. V is TRBV7-3 and J is TRBJ2-7; 8 nucleotides line up with TRBD2. Trimming at V came to 2 bases and at J to 0 bases, leaving 3 bases not matched to a gene. This CDR3 contains 15 residues. The germline V gene encodes CDR1 SGHTA and CDR2 FQGTGA. As DNA, the CDR3 is TGTGCCAGCAGCTTATTAGCGGGAAGCTCCTACGAGCAGTACTTC. Translated: CASSLLAGSSYEQYF. Full variable domain (outside the CDR3, taken from reference TRBV7-3 and TRBJ2-7): GAGVSQTPSNKVTEKGKYVELRCDPISGHTALYWYRQSLGQGPEFLIYFQGTGAADDSGLPNDRFFAVRPEGSVSTLKIQRTERGDSAVYLCASSLLAGSSYEQYFGPGTRLTVT.

This clone appeared once. The rearrangement links TRBV9 to TRBJ1-2, with no clear D. Germline lookup yields CDR1 SGDLS and CDR2 YYNGEE. V lost 3 bases to trimming and J lost 8 bases, with 14 bases between them. This CDR3 has 13 residues. The DNA of the CDR3 is TGTGCCAGCAGCGACGGCGAACATCGGGGCTACACCTTC. Its translation: CASSDGEHRGYTF.

The rearrangement links TRBV7-3 to TRBJ2-5, with 7 bases that match TRBD1. J lost 5 bases, V lost 0 bases, and 12 bases had no gene match. CDR1 and CDR2 (germline): SGHTA, FQGTGA. The CDR3 has 17 residues. This CDR3 reads CASSLTGGGQVRETQYF. In nucleotides, the CDR3 is TGTGCCAGCAGCTTAACAGGGGGTGGACAGGTTAGGGAGACCCAGTACTTC.

The chain employs TRBV4-1 and TRBJ2-7; 13 nucleotides match TRBD2. This CDR3 region has 15 residues. Germline V gene lookup returns CDR1 MGHRA and CDR2 YSYEKL. J gave up 5 bases and V 3 bases, and 4 bases lay outside the gene matches. The CDR3 region is CASSHLGLAGDEQYF. In nucleotides, the CDR3 is TGCGCCAGCAGCCATTTAGGACTAGCGGGGGACGAGCAGTACTTC.

CDR3 amino acids: CASRESGQDEQYF. In DNA, the CDR3 is TGTGCCAGCAGGGAATCAGGTCAGGACGAGCAGTACTTC. The J gene is TRBJ2-7, the V gene TRBV6-5; D uncertain. This CDR3 spans 13 amino acids. Per the germline V gene, CDR1 is MNHEY and CDR2 is SVGAGI. Trimming removed 6 bases at V and 5 bases at J, with 14 bases between.

The rearrangement joins TRBV5-1 to TRBJ2-3; tentatively, D is TRBD2 (6 bases). This CDR3 comprises 16 residues. Trimming removed 0 bases at V and 2 bases at J, with 13 bases between. CDR1 and CDR2 (germline): SGHRS, YFSETQ. The CDR3: CASSLVGGLNTDTQYF. The CDR3 DNA reads TGCGCCAGCAGCTTGGTCGGGGGATTAAACACAGATACGCAGTATTTT.

The chain recombines TRBV28 with TRBJ1-2; D is ambiguous. CDR1 MDHEN and CDR2 SYDVKM come from the germline V gene. Trimming shortened V by 0 bases and J by 0 bases, and 5 bases separated the two germline ends. CDR3 length: 14 residues. The CDR3 loop reads CASSLWQANYGYTF. The CDR3 nucleotides are TGTGCCAGCAGTTTATGGCAGGCTAACTATGGCTACACCTTC.

The J gene is TRBJ1-4, the V gene TRBV2; D possibly corresponds to TRBD1 (6 bases). Trimming took 6 bases from V and 7 from J, leaving 15 bases between them. The germline V gene has CDR1 SNHLY and CDR2 FYNNEI. There are 14 residues in the CDR3. The chain's CDR3 is CASSRTEGIEKLFF. In DNA, the CDR3 is TGTGCCAGCAGCCGGACAGAGGGCATTGAAAAACTGTTTTTT.

With respect to this clone: Given a much more abundant clone one base away, this may be a read error. The same CDR3 is also encoded by other DNA sequences in this sample. The chain has TRBV18 and TRBJ2-5; the D is unclear. The CDR3 loop spans 11 amino acids. The germline V gene encodes CDR1 KGHSH and CDR2 LQKENI. Deletions cut 5 bases from V and 2 bases from J, with 3 bases between. This CDR3 is CASSSQETQYF. The DNA of the CDR3 is TGTGCCAGCTCATCACAAGAGACCCAGTACTTC.

A single count supports this clone. In the same sample, other DNA sequences code for this CDR3. V is TRBV19 and J is TRBJ1-5, with D tentatively TRBD1 (5 bases). CDR1 and CDR2 (germline): LNHDA, SQIVND (reference sequence). This CDR3 contains 14 residues. With 2 bases removed from V and 4 bases from J, the gap between germline ends came to 9 bases. The CDR3 loop is CASSIRGGNQPQHF. For the CDR3, the DNA is TGTGCCAGTAGTATACGGGGCGGGAATCAGCCCCAGCATTTT.

The CDR3 nucleotides are TGTGCCAGTGGACTTAGAAGGGGAGAGCAGTACTTC. Its translation is CASGLRRGEQYF. V usage is TRBV6-1 and J usage is TRBJ2-7; the D call may be TRBD1 or TRBD2 (5 bases each). CDR3 length equals 12 residues. CDR1 is MNHNS and CDR2 is SASEGT in the germline V gene. V lost 9 bases and J lost 7, with 16 bases in between.

The sample holds a few counts of this clone. CDR3 amino acids: CASSLGGPQGIYTF. CDR3 nucleotide sequence: TGCGCCAGCAGCTTAGGCGGACCCCAGGGAATCTACACCTTC. The chain couples TRBV5-1 to TRBJ1-2, with D perhaps TRBD1 (5 bases). V was shortened by 2 bases and J by 10 bases, with 18 bases between the two germline ends. Germline CDR1 is SGHRS and CDR2 is YFSETQ. There are 14 residues in the CDR3.

The chain recombines TRBV7-3 with TRBJ2-1, with 8 positions matching TRBD2. This CDR3 has 15 residues. CDR1 is SGHTA, CDR2 FQGTGA, per germline. With 5 bases clipped from V and 7 bases from J, the junction kept 10 bases outside the gene matches. The CDR3 reads CASSRSLIAGNEQFF. CDR3 in DNA: TGTGCCAGCAGCCGGTCCCTGATAGCGGGAAATGAGCAGTTCTTC.

This clone came up once. This chain links TRBV6-6 with TRBJ2-5; D perhaps matches TRBD1 (5 bases). From germline, CDR1 is MNHNY and CDR2 SVGAGI (reference sequence). Trimming stripped 4 bases from V and 4 bases from J, with 16 bases between. This CDR3 has 15 amino acids. This CDR3 reads CASSSGIFRGETQYF. The CDR3 DNA sequence: TGTGCCAGCAGTTCCGGAATCTTTAGGGGAGAGACCCAGTACTTC.

This rearrangement joins TRBV28 to TRBJ2-2; no firm D call. Germline V gives CDR1 MDHEN, CDR2 SYDVKM. The CDR3 totals 16 residues. V was pared by 2 bases and J by 6 bases, with 16 bases between. This chain's CDR3 is CASSLRVRALPGELFF. For the CDR3, the DNA is TGTGCCAGCAGTTTAAGGGTTCGGGCGCTTCCCGGGGAGCTGTTTTTT.

The rearrangement uses TRBV15 and TRBJ2-3; D perhaps matches TRBD1 (6 bases). This CDR3 contains 12 residues. Germline V lookup: CDR1 LNHNV, CDR2 YYDKDF (reference sequence). The V and J ends lost 0 bases and 12 bases respectively, with 10 bases between them. The CDR3 sequence: CATSRDHRAQYF. CDR3 bases: TGTGCCACCAGCAGAGATCACAGGGCCCAGTATTTT.

This chain uses TRBV12-5 with TRBJ2-1; possible D gene TRBD1, 6 bases. CDR3 length equals 14 residues. Germline V CDR1 and CDR2: LGHNT, FRNRAP. V was shortened by 1 base and J by 8 bases, with 12 bases between the two germline ends. CDR3 in amino acids: CASGLGSGDYEQFF. The CDR3 coding sequence is TGTGCTAGTGGTTTGGGCTCAGGGGATTATGAGCAGTTCTTC.

As for this clone: Additional DNA sequences in this sample encode the identical CDR3. This rearrangement joins TRBV29-1 to TRBJ2-5, with TRBD1 matching over 7 bases. With V trimmed by 0 bases and J by 5 bases, 0 bases remained unmatched. CDR1 and CDR2 (germline): SQVTM, ANQGSEA. This CDR3 comprises 12 residues. The CDR3 DNA reads as TGCAGCGTTGAAGAACAGGGGGAGACCCAGTACTTC. Residues: CSVEEQGETQYF.

The rearrangement uses TRBV6-6 and TRBJ2-7; either TRBD1 or TRBD2 may supply D (6 bases each). The germline V and J ends were trimmed by 0 bases and 7 bases, with 10 bases remaining between them. The CDR3 extends over 13 amino acids. CDR1 MNHNY and CDR2 SVGAGI come from the germline V gene (reference sequence). The CDR3 DNA reads as TGTGCCAGCAGTTACTCGACAGGAGGGGAGCAGTACTTC. It encodes CASSYSTGGEQYF.

The rearrangement links TRBV6-5 to TRBJ1-4, with no clear D. The germline V and J ends were trimmed by 2 bases and 3 bases, with 10 bases remaining between them. The germline gives CDR1 MNHEY, CDR2 SVGAGI. This CDR3 is 15 amino acids long. As DNA, the CDR3 is TGTGCCAGCAGTTACAGGGCTCCGCCTAATGAAAAACTGTTTTTT. Translation gives CASSYRAPPNEKLFF.

This clone was counted between two and nine times. This chain links TRBV29-1 with TRBJ1-1; no definite D call. The CDR3 runs to 11 residues. Per germline, CDR1 SQVTM and CDR2 ANQGSEA. The CDR3 here is CSGWENTEAFF. CDR3 DNA: TGCAGTGGGTGGGAGAACACTGAAGCTTTCTTT.